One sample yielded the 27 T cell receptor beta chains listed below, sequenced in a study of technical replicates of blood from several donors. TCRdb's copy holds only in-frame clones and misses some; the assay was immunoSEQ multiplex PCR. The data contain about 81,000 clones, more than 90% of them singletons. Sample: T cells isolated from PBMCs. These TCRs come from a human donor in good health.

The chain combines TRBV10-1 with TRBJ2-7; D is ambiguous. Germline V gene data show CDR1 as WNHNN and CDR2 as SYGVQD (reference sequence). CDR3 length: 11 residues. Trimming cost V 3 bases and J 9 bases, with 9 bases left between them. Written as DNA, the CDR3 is TGCGCCAGCAGTGATATCACGGGGCAGTACTTC. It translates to CASSDITGQYF.

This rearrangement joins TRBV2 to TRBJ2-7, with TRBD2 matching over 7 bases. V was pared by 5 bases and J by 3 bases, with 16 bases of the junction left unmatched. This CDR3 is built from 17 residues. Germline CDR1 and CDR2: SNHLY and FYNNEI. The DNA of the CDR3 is TGTGCCAGCAGTCAAATGAGACTAGCTATTAGAGGCTACGAGCAGTACTTC. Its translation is CASSQMRLAIRGYEQYF. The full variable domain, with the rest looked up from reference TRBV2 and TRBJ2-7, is EPEVTQTPSHQVTQMGQEVILRCVPISNHLYFYWYRQILGQKVEFLVSFYNNEISEKSEIFDDQFSVERPDGSNFTLKIRSTKLEDSAMYFCASSQMRLAIRGYEQYFGPGTRLTVT.

The CDR3 is CASSIGQRRTDTQYF. The CDR3 nucleotides are TGTGCCAGCAGCATAGGACAGCGGAGAACAGATACGCAGTATTTT. The V gene is TRBV5-4, the J gene TRBJ2-3; maybe TRBD1 (6 bases). V gave up 4 bases and J gave up 3 bases, with 15 bases separating them. The CDR3 length is 15 residues. Germline CDR1 SGHNT, CDR2 YYREEE (reference sequence).

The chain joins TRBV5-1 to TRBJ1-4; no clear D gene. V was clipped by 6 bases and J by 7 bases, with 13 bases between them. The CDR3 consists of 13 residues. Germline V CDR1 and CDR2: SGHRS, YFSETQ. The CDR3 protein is CASKEGEREKLFF. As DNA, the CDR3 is TGCGCCAGCAAGGAGGGAGAACGTGAAAAACTGTTTTTT.

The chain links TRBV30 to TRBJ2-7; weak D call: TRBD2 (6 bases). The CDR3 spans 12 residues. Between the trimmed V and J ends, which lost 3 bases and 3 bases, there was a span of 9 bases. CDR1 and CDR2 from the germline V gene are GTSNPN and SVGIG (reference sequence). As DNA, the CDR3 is TGTGCCTGGAGCGAGACTAGCTACGAGCAGTACTTC. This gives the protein CAWSETSYEQYF.

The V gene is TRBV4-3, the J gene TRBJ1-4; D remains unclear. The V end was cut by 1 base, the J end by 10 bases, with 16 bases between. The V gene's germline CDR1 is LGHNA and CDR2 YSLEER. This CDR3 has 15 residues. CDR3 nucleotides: TGCGCCAGCAGCCAAGTTCTTTCTAGTTTTGGAAAACTGTTTTTT. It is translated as CASSQVLSSFGKLFF.

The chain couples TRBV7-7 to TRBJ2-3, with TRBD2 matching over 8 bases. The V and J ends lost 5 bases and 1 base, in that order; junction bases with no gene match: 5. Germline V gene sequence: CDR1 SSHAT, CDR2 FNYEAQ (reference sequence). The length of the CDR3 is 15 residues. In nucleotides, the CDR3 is TGTGCCAGCAGCCTAGGCGGGGGGCGCACAGATACGCAGTATTTT. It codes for CASSLGGGRTDTQYF. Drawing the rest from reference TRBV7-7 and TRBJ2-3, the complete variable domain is GAGVSQSPRYKVTKRGQDVTLRCDPISSHATLYWYQQALGQGPEFLTYFNYEAQPDKSGLPSDRFSAERPEGSISTLTIQRTEQRDSAMYRCASSLGGGRTDTQYFGPGTRLTVL.

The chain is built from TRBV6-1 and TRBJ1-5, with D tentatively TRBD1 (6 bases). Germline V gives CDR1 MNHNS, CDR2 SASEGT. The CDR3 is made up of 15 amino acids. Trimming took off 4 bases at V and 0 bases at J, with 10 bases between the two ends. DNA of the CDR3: TGTGCCAGCAGTGCGGGACATTATAGCAATCAGCCCCAGCATTTT. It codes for CASSAGHYSNQPQHF.

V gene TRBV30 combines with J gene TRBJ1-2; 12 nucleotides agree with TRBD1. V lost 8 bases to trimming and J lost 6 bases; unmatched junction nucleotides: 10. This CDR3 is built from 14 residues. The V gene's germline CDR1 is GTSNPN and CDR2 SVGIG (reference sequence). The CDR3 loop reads CAAYGTGGLDGYTF. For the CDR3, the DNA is TGTGCCGCCTACGGGACAGGGGGCCTGGATGGCTACACCTTC.

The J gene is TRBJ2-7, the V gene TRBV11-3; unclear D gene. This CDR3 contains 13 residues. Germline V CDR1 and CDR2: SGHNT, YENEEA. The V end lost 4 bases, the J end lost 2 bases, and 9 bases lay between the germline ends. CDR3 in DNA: TGTGCCAGCAGCTCGACGACAACCTACGAGCAGTACTTC. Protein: CASSSTTTYEQYF.

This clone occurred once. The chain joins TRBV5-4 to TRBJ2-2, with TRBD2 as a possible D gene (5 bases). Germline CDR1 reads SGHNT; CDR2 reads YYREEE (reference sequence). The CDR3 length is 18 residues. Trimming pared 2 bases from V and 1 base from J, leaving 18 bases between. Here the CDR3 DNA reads TGTGCCAGCAGCTTAGGGCCTCGATGGAGCGGGAACACCGGGGAGCTGTTTTTT. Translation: CASSLGPRWSGNTGELFF.

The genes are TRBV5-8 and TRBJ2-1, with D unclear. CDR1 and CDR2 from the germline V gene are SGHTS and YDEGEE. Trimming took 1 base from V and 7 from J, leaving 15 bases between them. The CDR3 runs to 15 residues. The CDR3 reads CASSLYQVGLNEQFF. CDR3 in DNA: TGTGCCAGCAGCTTGTACCAGGTGGGCCTAAATGAGCAGTTCTTC.

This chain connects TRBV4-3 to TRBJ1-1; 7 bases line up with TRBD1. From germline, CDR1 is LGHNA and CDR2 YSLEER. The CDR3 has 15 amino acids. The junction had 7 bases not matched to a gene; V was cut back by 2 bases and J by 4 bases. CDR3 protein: CASSQTGAEATEAFF. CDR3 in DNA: TGCGCCAGCAGCCAAACAGGGGCGGAGGCCACTGAAGCTTTCTTT.

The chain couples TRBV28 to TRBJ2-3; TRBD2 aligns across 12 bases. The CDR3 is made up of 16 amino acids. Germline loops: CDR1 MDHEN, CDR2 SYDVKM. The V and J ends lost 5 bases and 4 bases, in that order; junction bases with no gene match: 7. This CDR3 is CASSPLPSGRADTQYF. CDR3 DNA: TGTGCCAGCAGTCCCCTACCTAGCGGGAGGGCAGATACGCAGTATTTT.

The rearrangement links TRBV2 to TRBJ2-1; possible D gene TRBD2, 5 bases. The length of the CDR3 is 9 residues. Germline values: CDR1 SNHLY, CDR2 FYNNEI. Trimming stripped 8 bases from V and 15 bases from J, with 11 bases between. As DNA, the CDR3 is TGTGCCAGCCGGGAAAGGGCGTTCTTC. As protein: CASRERAFF.

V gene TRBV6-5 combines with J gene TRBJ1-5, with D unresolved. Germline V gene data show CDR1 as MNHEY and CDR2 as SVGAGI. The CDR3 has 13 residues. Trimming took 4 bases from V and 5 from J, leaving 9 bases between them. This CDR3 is CASSFRLDQPQHF. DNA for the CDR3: TGTGCCAGCAGTTTCCGACTGGATCAGCCCCAGCATTTT.

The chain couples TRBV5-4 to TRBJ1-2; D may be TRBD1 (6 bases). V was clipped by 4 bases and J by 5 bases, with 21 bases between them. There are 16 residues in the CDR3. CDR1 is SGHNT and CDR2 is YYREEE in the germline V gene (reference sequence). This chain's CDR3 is CASSNAVGARPYGYTF. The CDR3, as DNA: TGTGCCAGCAGCAACGCAGTGGGGGCCCGGCCATATGGCTACACCTTC.

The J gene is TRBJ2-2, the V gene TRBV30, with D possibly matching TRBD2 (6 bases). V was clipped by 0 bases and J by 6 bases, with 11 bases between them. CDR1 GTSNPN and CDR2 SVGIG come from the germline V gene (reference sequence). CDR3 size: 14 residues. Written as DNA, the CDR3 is TGTGCCTGGAGTGTAGGAGGGAGCGCCGGGGAGCTGTTTTTT. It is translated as CAWSVGGSAGELFF. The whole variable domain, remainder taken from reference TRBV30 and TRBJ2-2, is SQTIHQWPATLVQPVGSPLSLECTVEGTSNPNLYWYRQAAGRGLQLLFYSVGIGQISSEVPQNLSASRPQDRQFILSSKKLLLSDSGFYLCAWSVGGSAGELFFGEGSRLTVL.

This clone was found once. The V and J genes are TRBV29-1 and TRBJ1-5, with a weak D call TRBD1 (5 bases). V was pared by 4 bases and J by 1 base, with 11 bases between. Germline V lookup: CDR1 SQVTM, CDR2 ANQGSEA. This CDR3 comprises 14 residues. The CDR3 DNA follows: TGCAGCGTTGGAACAGGTATGAGCAATCAGCCCCAGCATTTT. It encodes CSVGTGMSNQPQHF.

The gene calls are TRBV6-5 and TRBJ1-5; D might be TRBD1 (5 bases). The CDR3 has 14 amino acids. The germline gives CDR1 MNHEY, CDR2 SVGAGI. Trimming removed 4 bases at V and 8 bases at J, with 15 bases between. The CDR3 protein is CASSLLGVKEPQHF. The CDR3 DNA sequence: TGTGCCAGCAGTTTGTTAGGGGTTAAGGAGCCCCAGCATTTT.

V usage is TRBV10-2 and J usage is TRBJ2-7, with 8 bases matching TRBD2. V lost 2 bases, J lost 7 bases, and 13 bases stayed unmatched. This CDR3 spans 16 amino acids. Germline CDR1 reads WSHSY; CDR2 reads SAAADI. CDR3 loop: CASSETGTRVFSEQYF. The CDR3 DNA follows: TGCGCCAGCAGTGAGACCGGGACTAGAGTGTTCTCGGAGCAGTACTTC.

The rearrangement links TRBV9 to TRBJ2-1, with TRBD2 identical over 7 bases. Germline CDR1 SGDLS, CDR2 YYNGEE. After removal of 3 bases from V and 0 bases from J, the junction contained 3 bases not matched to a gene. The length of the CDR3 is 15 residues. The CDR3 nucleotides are TGTGCCAGCAGCGGCACTAGCGCCTCCTACAATGAGCAGTTCTTC. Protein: CASSGTSASYNEQFF.

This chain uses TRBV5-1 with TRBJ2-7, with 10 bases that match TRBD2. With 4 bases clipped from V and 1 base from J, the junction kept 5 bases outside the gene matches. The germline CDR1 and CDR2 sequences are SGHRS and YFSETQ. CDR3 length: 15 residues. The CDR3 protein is CASSQREGSSYEQYF. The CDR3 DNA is TGCGCCAGCAGCCAGCGGGAGGGCTCGTCCTACGAGCAGTACTTC.

The CDR3 sequence: CASSPKGPYEQYF. The CDR3 region has the DNA TGTGCCAGCAGCCCCAAGGGGCCCTACGAGCAGTACTTC. The chain uses TRBV7-9 and TRBJ2-7, with D perhaps TRBD1 (5 bases). V lost 5 bases and J lost 2, with 10 bases in between. This CDR3 has 13 residues. Per the germline V gene, CDR1 is SEHNR and CDR2 is FQNEAQ (reference sequence).

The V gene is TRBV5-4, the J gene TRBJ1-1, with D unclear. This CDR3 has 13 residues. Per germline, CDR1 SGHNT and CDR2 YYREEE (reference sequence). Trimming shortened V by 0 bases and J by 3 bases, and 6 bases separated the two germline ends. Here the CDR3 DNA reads TGTGCCAGCAGCTTGGTCCCGGACACTGAAGCTTTCTTT. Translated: CASSLVPDTEAFF. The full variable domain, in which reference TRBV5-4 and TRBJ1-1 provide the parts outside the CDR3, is ETGVTQSPTHLIKTRGQQVTLRCSSQSGHNTVSWYQQALGQGPQFIFQYYREEENGRGNFPPRFSGLQFPNYSSELNVNALELDDSALYLCASSLVPDTEAFFGQGTRLTVV.

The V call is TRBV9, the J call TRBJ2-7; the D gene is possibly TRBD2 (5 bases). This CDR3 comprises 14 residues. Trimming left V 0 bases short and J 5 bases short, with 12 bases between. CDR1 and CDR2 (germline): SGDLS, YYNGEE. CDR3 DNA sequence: TGTGCCAGCAGCGTAGGTAGGGAGATCGACGAGCAGTACTTC. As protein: CASSVGREIDEQYF.

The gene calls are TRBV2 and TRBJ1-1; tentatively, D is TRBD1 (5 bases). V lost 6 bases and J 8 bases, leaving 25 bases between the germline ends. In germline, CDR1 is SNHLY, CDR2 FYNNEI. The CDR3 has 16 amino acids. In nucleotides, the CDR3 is TGTGCCAGCAGAGACCAGACAGTGGGAAGGTTCTTGGAAGCTTTCTTT. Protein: CASRDQTVGRFLEAFF.